Reported below is one TCR beta chain. No antigen is known for it. Sequencing was performed with immunoSEQ multiplex PCR; in TCRdb, only in-frame clones are kept and a portion is missing. The sample lists more than 15,000 clones; approximately 84% were seen once. CDR1 LNHDA and CDR2 SQIVND come from the germline V gene (reference sequence). The V and J ends lost 5 bases and 0 bases, in that order; junction bases with no gene match: 7. This CDR3 spans 16 amino acids. This specimen comes from a study of OX40 agonist ivuxolimab in advanced cancers. Study background: Treatment of patients was with ivuxolimab, an agonistic anti-OX40 (CD134) antibody. Six ivuxolimab dose levels, 0.01 to 10 mg/kg, were given intravenously every 2 weeks.

Findings of the study overall: On average, CD8+ T cells had more expanded clones than CD4+.

The sequence was obtained from an adult with an advanced solid tumor such as melanoma, head and neck, liver or kidney cancer. The specimen was CD4+ or CD8+ T cells sorted from blood, collected in a trial of the OX40 agonist ivuxolimab. The rearrangement links TRBV19 to TRBJ2-5; 9 bases agree with TRBD1. The CDR3, as DNA: TGTGCCAGTAGTTCGGACAGGGGCCCCTACCAAGAGACCCAGTACTTC. The encoded protein is CASSSDRGPYQETQYF.